A selection of T cell receptor beta chains follows, all from one sample in a study of T cells in Graves' hyperthyroidism and ophthalmopathy. MiXCR, applied by TCRdb to the multiplex PCR reads, yields one record per CDR3 protein. The profile shows about 640,000 distinct CDR3 sequences, less than 25% of them singletons. The specimen sequenced was blood. Every receptor here comes from a man aged 25-45 years with Graves' ophthalmopathy. Each CDR3 is given without its conserved first and last residue.

>TRBV9
ASSSSGLADLTDTQY
>TRBV20-1
SARARTVSTDSPLH
>TRBV20-1
SARGQNVYGYT
>TRBV28
ASSWESGANVLT
>TRBV28
ASVYRTNYGYT
>TRBV2
ASRMGQARY
>TRBV28
ASSGITGENQPQH
>TRBV27
ASSPRQGPKTQY
>TRBV28
ASSLDVSSLGSSGNTIY
>TRBV5-1
ASSPGQRLSYEQY
>TRBV5-6
ASSLGSGAKAF
>TRBV6-2/TRBV6-3
ASIVGTSGTDEQF
>TRBV29-1
SVRGGPNHYNEQF
>TRBV20-1
SAPRQASEAF
>TRBV27
ASSVHPPGRPSGSGADTQY
>TRBV30
AWDGGTSGNTIY
>TRBV7-2
ASSYGRGQETQY
>TRBV2
ASLPQGNTEAF
>TRBV6-2/TRBV6-3
ASSSDLGQGKNYGYT
>TRBV7-2
ASSGRTSSGTDTQY
>TRBV7-6
ASSQGTVFGWFHEQY
>TRBV6-2/TRBV6-3
ASSSRQERISVRLYDTEAF
>TRBV4-1
ASSQRQPGGTEAF
>TRBV2
ASRRGPNTGELF
>TRBV25-1
ASSEPAGKCT
>TRBV20-1
SALTGLSNQPQH
>TRBV20-1
SAEDLTKIEGHEQY
>TRBV27
ASSLSLNTEAF
>TRBV4-1
ASSFQGAGETQY
>TRBV29-1
SVASRGSYEQY
>TRBV7-2
ASSFTGYRGAETQY
>TRBV4-1
ASRVLAGHNEQF
>TRBV6-1
ASRPLGQGAGANVLT
>TRBV13
ASKKGGSGNTIY
>TRBV28
ASSWGRTNAGELF
>TRBV6-2/TRBV6-3
ASSYSTSGSTDTQY
>TRBV28
ASRPQGGGNTIY
>TRBV5-1
ASSSSSVSEKLF
>TRBV7-9
ASSLGRPASGANVLT
>TRBV18
ASSPGQGLNQPQH
>TRBV9
ASSLRTDGNYGYT
>TRBV7-2
ASSPGLAATGELF
>TRBV20-1
SARGGSGSIEQY
>TRBV7-3
ASSLTGLAGVTGELF
>TRBV18
ASSPTKEGTQY